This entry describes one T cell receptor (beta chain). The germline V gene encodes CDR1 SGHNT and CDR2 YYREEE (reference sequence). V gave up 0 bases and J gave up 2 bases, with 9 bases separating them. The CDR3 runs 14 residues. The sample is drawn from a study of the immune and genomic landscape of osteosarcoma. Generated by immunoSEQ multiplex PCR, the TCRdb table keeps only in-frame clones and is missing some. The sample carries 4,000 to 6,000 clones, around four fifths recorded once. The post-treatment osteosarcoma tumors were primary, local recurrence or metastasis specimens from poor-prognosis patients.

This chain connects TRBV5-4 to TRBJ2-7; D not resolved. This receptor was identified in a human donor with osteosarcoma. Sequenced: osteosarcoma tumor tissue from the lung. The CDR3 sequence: CASSLAFGTYEQYF. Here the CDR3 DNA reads TGTGCCAGCAGCTTGGCTTTCGGAACCTACGAGCAGTACTTC.